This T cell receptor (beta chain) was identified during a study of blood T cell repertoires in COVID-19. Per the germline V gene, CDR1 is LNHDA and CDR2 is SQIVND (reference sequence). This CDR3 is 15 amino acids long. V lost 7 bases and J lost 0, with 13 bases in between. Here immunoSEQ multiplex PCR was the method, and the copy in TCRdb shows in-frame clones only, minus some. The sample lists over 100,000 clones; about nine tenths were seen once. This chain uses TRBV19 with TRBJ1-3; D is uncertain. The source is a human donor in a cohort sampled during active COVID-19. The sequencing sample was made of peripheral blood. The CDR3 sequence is CASKIPTASGNTIYF. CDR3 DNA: TGTGCCAGTAAGATACCCACAGCCTCTGGAAACACCATATATTTT.